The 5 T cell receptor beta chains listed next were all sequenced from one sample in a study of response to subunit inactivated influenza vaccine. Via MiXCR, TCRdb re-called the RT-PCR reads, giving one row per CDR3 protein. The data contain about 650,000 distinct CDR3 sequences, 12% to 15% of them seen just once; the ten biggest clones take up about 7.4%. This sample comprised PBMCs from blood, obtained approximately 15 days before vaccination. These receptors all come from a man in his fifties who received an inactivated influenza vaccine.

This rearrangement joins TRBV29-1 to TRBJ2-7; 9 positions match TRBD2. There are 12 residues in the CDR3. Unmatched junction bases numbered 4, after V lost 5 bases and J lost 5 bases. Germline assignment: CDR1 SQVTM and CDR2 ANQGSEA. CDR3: CSVSSGINEQYF. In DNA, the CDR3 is TGCAGCGTTTCTAGCGGGATAAACGAGCAGTACTTC.

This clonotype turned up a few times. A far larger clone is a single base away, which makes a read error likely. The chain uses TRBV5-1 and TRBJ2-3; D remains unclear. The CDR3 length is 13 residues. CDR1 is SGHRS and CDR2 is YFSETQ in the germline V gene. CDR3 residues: CASSLGSTDTQFF. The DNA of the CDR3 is TGCGCCAGCAGCTTGGGGAGCACAGATACGCAGTTTTTT.

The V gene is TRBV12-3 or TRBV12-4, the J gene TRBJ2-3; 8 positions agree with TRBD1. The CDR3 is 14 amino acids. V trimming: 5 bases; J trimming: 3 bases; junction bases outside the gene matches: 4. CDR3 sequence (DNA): TGTGCCAGCAGTCGGGACAGGACTACAGATACGCAGTATTTT. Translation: CASSRDRTTDTQYF.

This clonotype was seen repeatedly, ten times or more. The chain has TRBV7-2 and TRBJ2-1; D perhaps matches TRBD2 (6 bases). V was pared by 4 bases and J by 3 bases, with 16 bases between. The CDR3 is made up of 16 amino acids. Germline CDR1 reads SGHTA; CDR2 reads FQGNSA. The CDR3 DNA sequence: TGTGCCAGCAGCTCTCTAGCGCCCCAGCGCTACAATGAGCAGTTCTTC. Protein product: CASSSLAPQRYNEQFF.

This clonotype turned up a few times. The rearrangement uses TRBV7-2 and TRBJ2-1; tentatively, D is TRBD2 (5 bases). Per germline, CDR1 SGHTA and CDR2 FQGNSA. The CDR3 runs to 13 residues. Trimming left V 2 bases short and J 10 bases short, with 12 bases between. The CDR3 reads CASSLHAGREQFF. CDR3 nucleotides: TGTGCCAGCAGCTTACATGCGGGCCGCGAGCAGTTCTTC.